The next 6 T cell receptor beta chains were all read from a single sample in a study of T cell responses to AZD1222 COVID-19 vaccine. Sequencing used immunoSEQ multiplex PCR; TCRdb keeps in-frame clones, though not all of them. The sample lists 140,000 to 150,000 clones; more than 85% were seen once. The sample consisted of peripheral blood, taken on day 0 of AZD1222 vaccination. These receptors were obtained from an adult in good health.

The rearrangement joins TRBV20-1 to TRBJ2-1, with 12 bases aligning to TRBD2. The junction had 11 bases not matched to a gene; V was cut back by 3 bases and J by 8 bases. Germline assignment: CDR1 DFQATT and CDR2 SNEGSKA (reference sequence). There are 16 residues in the CDR3. The DNA of the CDR3 is TGCAGTGCTAGTCCGACTAGCGGGAGACCCCTCGATGAGCAGTTCTTC. It yields the protein CSASPTSGRPLDEQFF.

The V gene is TRBV11-2, the J gene TRBJ1-3; a possible D gene is TRBD1 (5 bases). This CDR3 is built from 14 residues. V was trimmed by 4 bases and J by 4 bases, leaving 11 bases between them. Germline CDR1 and CDR2: SGHAT and FQNNGV. CDR3 loop: CASSWVPGGNTIYF. For the CDR3, the DNA is TGTGCCAGCAGCTGGGTCCCAGGGGGAAACACCATATATTTT.

The chain links TRBV10-1 to TRBJ2-4, with 8 bases matching TRBD1. Germline V gives CDR1 WNHNN, CDR2 SYGVQD (reference sequence). There are 15 residues in the CDR3. The V gene end was trimmed by 5 bases and the J gene end by 1 base; junction bases not matched to a gene: 4. The CDR3 reads CASSQGAEAKNIQYF. The CDR3 nucleotides are TGCGCCAGCAGTCAGGGGGCAGAGGCCAAAAACATTCAGTACTTC.

The chain couples TRBV5-1 to TRBJ2-1; D is uncertain. Germline lookup yields CDR1 SGHRS and CDR2 YFSETQ. The CDR3 runs to 16 residues. V shed 0 bases and J shed 2 bases, with 12 bases lying between them. The DNA of the CDR3 is TGCGCCAGCAGCTTGGCCGGCGGTACAACCTACAATGAGCAGTTCTTC. Its protein is CASSLAGGTTYNEQFF. Supplemented by reference TRBV5-1 and TRBJ2-1, the full variable domain reads KAGVTQTPRYLIKTRGQQVTLSCSPISGHRSVSWYQQTPGQGLQFLFEYFSETQRNKGNFPGRFSGRQFSNSRSEMNVSTLELGDSALYLCASSLAGGTTYNEQFFGPGTRLTVL.

This sequence joins TRBV24-1 and TRBJ2-5, with D perhaps matching TRBD1 (6 bases). Deletions cut 4 bases from V and 4 bases from J, with 9 bases between. Looked up from germline, CDR1 is KGHDR and CDR2 is SFDVKD. The CDR3 covers 13 residues. Here the CDR3 reads CATSEQGGETQYF. The CDR3 DNA follows: TGTGCCACCAGTGAACAGGGTGGAGAGACCCAGTACTTC.

The DNA for the CDR3 is TGTGCCAGCAGCCTCGGACAGGGCCTCTCCTACGAGCAGTACTTC. Translated, it gives CASSLGQGLSYEQYF. The J gene is TRBJ2-7, the V gene TRBV7-8; 8 positions match TRBD1. The CDR3 is made up of 15 amino acids. CDR1 and CDR2 (germline): SGHVS, FQNEAQ. Unmatched junction bases numbered 6, after V lost 5 bases and J lost 0 bases.